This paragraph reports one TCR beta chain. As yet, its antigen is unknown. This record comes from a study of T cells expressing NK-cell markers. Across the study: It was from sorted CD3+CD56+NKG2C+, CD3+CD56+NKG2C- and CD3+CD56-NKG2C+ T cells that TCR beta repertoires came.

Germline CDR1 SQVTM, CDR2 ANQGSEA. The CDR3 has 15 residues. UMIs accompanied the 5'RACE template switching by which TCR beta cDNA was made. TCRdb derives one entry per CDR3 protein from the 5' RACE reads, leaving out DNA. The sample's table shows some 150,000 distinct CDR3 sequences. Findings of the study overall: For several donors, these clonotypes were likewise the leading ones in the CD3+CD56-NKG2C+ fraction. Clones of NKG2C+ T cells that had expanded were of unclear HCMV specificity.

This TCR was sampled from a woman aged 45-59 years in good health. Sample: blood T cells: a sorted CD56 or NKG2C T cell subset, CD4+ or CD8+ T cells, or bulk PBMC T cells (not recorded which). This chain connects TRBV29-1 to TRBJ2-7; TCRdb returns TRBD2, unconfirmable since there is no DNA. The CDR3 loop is CSVEETRGFTYEQYF.